The rows below give T cell receptor beta chains drawn from one sample of a study of control samples from healthy donors and cancer patients. TCRdb's copy holds only in-frame clones and misses some; the assay was immunoSEQ multiplex PCR. This sample has 150,000 to 200,000 clones; around 90% occur once, and the top ten carry approximately 1.7%. Sample: blood. The receptors originated from a man aged 18 to 30 in good health. CDR3s leave out the opening cysteine and the closing phenylalanine or tryptophan. The order of the fields is J gene, V gene, CDR3 protein.

j_gene: TRBJ2-7
v_gene: TRBV6-2/TRBV6-3
CDR3aa: ASSSPGQNYEQY

j_gene: TRBJ2-3
v_gene: TRBV11-3
CDR3aa: ASSLLGDTQY

j_gene: TRBJ1-5
v_gene: TRBV7-2
CDR3aa: ASSLADFGGDQPQH

j_gene: TRBJ1-4
v_gene: TRBV2
CDR3aa: ASSDEQGELF

j_gene: TRBJ2-7
v_gene: TRBV3-1/TRBV3-2
CDR3aa: ASSPPGGTGPYEQY

j_gene: TRBJ2-1
v_gene: TRBV5-8
CDR3aa: ASRPGQGVLVNEQF

j_gene: TRBJ1-4
v_gene: TRBV11-2
CDR3aa: ASSLSGEGEKLF

j_gene: TRBJ2-1
v_gene: TRBV19
CDR3aa: ASSILKYNEQF

j_gene: TRBJ2-2
v_gene: TRBV3-1/TRBV3-2
CDR3aa: ASSQGWETSGGSNTGELF

j_gene: TRBJ2-5
v_gene: TRBV29-1
CDR3aa: SVGGLGGETQY

j_gene: TRBJ2-7
v_gene: TRBV4-3
CDR3aa: ASSQEGPLAGTLYEQY

j_gene: TRBJ2-3
v_gene: TRBV12-3/TRBV12-4
CDR3aa: ASSLAPADTQY

j_gene: TRBJ2-7
v_gene: TRBV11-1
CDR3aa: ASTDPSSYEQY

j_gene: TRBJ1-6
v_gene: TRBV7-2
CDR3aa: ASSLGTGVRDSPLH

j_gene: TRBJ2-7
v_gene: TRBV7-9
CDR3aa: ASSLVAEQY

j_gene: TRBJ1-2
v_gene: TRBV27
CDR3aa: ASRIAGRANYGYT

j_gene: TRBJ2-1
v_gene: TRBV2
CDR3aa: ASSVGLNNEQF

j_gene: TRBJ2-2
v_gene: TRBV24-1
CDR3aa: ATSDQTSGDTPGELF

j_gene: TRBJ2-2
v_gene: TRBV30
CDR3aa: AWRRGRDTGELF

j_gene: TRBJ2-7
v_gene: TRBV19
CDR3aa: ASSPGTGEYYEQY

j_gene: TRBJ2-5
v_gene: TRBV7-8
CDR3aa: ASSLSGETQY